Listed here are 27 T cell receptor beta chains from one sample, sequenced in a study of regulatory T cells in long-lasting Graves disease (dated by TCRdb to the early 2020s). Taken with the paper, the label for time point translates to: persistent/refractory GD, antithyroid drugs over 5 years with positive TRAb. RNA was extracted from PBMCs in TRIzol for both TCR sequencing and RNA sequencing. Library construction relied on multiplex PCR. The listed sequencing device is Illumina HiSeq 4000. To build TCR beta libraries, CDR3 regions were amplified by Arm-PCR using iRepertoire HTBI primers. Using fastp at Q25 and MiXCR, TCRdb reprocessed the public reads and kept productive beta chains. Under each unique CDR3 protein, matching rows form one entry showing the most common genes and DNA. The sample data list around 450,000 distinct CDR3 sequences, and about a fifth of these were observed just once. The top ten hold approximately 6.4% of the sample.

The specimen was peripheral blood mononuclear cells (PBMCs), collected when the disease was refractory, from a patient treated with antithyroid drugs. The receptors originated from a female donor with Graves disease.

CDR3 nucleotide sequence: TGTGCCTGGAGTGTACAGATTCGGGAGACCCAGTACTTC. The encoded protein is CAWSVQIRETQYF. The chain is built from TRBV30 and TRBJ2-5; D not resolved. The V end was cut by 0 bases, the J end by 5 bases, with 10 bases between. Looked up from germline, CDR1 is GTSNPN and CDR2 is SVGIG (reference sequence). This CDR3 is 13 amino acids long. Complete variable domain (other parts from reference TRBV30 and TRBJ2-5): SQTIHQWPATLVQPVGSPLSLECTVEGTSNPNLYWYRQAAGRGLQLLFYSVGIGQISSEVPQNLSASRPQDRQFILSSKKLLLSDSGFYLCAWSVQIRETQYFGPGTRLLVL.

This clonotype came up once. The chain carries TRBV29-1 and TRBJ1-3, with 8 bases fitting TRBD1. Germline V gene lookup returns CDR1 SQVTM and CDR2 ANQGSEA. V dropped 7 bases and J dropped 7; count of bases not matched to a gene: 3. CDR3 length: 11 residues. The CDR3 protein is CSARTGNTIYF. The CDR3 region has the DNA TGCAGCGCCCGGACAGGGAACACCATATATTTT.

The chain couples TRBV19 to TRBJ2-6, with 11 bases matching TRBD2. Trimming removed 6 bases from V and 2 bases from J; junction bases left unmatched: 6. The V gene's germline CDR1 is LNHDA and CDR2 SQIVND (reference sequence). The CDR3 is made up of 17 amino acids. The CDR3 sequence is CASRKLAGVTGANVLTF. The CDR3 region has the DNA TGTGCCAGTAGGAAACTAGCGGGAGTAACTGGGGCCAACGTCCTGACTTTC. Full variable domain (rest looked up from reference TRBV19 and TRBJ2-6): DGGITQSPKYLFRKEGQNVTLSCEQNLNHDAMYWYRQDPGQGLRLIYYSQIVNDFQKGDIAEGYSVSREKKESFPLTVTSAQKNPTAFYLCASRKLAGVTGANVLTFGAGSRLTVL.

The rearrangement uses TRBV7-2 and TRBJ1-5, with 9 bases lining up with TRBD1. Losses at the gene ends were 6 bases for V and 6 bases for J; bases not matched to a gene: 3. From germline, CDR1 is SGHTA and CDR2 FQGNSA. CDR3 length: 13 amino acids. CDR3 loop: CASRRQGGQPQHF. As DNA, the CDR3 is TGTGCCAGCAGAAGACAGGGGGGTCAGCCCCAGCATTTT.

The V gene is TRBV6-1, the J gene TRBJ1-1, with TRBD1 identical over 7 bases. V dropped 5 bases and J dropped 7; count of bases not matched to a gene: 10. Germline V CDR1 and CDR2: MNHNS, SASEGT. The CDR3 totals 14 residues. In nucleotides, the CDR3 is TGTGCCAGCAGTACTGACAGGGTACGTGATGAAGCTTTCTTT. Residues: CASSTDRVRDEAFF.

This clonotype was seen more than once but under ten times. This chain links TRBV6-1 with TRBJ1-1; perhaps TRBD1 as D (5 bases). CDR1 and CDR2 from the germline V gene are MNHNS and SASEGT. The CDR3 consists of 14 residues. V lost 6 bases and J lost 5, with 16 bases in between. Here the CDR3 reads CASSTLGGRTEAFF. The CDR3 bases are TGTGCCAGCAGCACATTGGGGGGTCGGACTGAAGCTTTCTTT.

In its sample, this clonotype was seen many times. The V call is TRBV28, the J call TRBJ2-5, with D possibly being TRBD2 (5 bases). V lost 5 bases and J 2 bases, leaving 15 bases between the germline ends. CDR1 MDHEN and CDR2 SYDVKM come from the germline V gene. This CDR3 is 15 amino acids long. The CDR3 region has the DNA TGTGCCAGCAGTCAACCAGGACTTAAGCAAGAGACCCAGTACTTC. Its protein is CASSQPGLKQETQYF.

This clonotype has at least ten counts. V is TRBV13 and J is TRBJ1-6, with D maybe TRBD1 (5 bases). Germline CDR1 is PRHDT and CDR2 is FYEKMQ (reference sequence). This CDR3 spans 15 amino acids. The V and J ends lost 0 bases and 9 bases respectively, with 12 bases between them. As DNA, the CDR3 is TGTGCCAGCAGCTTAGGAGGGGCGCTGGGTTCACCCCTCCACTTT. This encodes CASSLGGALGSPLHF.

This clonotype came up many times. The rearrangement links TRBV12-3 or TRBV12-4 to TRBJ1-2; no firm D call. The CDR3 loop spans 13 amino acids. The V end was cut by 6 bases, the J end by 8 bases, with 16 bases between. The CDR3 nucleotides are TGTGCCAGCAGCCCCGTGGCACCGGGGGGCTACACCTTC. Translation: CASSPVAPGGYTF.

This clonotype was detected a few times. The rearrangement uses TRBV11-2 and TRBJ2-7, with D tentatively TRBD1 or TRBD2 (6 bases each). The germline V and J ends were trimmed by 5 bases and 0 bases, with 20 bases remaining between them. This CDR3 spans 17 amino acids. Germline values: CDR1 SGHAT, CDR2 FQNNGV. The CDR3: CASSHHGGRRASYEQYF. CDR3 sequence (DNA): TGTGCCAGCAGCCACCACGGGGGCAGGAGGGCCTCCTACGAGCAGTACTTC.

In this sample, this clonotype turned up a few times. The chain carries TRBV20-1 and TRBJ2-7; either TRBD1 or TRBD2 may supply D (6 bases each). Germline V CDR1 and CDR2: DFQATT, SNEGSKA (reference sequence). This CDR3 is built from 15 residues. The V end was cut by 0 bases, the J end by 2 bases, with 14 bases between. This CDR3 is CSARDLSGATYEQYF. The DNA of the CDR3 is TGCAGTGCTAGAGATCTATCGGGGGCAACCTACGAGCAGTACTTC.

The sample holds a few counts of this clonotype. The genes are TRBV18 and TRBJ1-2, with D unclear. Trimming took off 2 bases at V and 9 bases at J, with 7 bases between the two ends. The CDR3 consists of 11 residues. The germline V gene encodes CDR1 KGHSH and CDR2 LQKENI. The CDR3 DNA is TGTGCCAGCTCACCAGGGGTGAGCTACACCTTC. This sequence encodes CASSPGVSYTF.

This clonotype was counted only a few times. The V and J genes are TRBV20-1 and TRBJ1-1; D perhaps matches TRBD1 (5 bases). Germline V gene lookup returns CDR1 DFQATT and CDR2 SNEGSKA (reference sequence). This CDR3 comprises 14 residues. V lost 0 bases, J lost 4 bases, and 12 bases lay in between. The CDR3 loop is CSARDPTVPTEAFF. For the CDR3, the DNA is TGCAGTGCTAGAGATCCGACAGTCCCCACTGAAGCTTTCTTT.

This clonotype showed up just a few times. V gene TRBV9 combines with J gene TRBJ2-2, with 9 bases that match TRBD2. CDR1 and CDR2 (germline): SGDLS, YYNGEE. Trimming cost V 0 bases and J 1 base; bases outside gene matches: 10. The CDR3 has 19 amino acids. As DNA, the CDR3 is TGTGCCAGCAGCGTAGGTCGAGCGGGAGGTGGAGAGAACACCGGGGAGCTGTTTTTT. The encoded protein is CASSVGRAGGGENTGELFF.

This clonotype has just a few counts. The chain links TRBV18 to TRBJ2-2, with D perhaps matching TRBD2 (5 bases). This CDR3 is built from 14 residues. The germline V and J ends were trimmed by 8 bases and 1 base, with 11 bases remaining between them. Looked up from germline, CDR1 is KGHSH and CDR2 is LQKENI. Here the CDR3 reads CASPSGENTGELFF. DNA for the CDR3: TGTGCCAGCCCGAGCGGAGAGAACACCGGGGAGCTGTTTTTT.

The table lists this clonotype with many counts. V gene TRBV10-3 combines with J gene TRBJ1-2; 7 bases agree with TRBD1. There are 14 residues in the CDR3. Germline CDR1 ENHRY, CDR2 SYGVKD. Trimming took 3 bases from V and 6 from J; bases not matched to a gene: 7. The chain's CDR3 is CAISERTGDDGYTF. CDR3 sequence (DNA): TGTGCCATCAGTGAAAGGACAGGTGATGATGGCTACACCTTC.

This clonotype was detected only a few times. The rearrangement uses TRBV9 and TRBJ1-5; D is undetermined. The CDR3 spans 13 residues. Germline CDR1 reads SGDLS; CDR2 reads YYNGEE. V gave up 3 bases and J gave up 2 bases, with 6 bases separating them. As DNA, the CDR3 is TGTGCCAGCAGCGGCAACGGCAATCAGCCCCAGCATTTT. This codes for CASSGNGNQPQHF.

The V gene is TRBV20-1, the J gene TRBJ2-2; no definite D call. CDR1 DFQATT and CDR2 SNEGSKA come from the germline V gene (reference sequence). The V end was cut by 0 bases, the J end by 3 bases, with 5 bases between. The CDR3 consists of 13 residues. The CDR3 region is CSARDRYTGELFF. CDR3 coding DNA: TGCAGTGCTAGAGACCGGTACACCGGGGAGCTGTTTTTT.

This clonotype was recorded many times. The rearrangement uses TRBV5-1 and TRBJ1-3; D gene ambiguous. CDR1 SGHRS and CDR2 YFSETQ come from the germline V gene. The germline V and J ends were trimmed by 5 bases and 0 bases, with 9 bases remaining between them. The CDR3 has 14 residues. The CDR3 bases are TGCGCCAGCAGACCTACTATCTCTGGAAACACCATATATTTT. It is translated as CASRPTISGNTIYF.

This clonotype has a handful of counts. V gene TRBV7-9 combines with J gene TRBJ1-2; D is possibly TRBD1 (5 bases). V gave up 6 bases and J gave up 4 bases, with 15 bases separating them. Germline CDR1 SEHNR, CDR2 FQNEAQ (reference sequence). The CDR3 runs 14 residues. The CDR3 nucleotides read TGTGCCAGCAGAACCCGGGACTATTCCTATGGCTACACCTTC. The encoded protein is CASRTRDYSYGYTF.

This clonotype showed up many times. In nucleotides, the CDR3 is TGTGCCAGCAGTTTCTTTTCAAACAGGGGGCTGGACACTGAAGCTTTCTTT. This gives the protein CASSFFSNRGLDTEAFF. The V call is TRBV28, the J call TRBJ1-1; TRBD1 aligns across 9 bases. The germline V gene encodes CDR1 MDHEN and CDR2 SYDVKM. With V trimmed by 3 bases and J by 3 bases, 11 bases remained unmatched. This CDR3 spans 17 amino acids.

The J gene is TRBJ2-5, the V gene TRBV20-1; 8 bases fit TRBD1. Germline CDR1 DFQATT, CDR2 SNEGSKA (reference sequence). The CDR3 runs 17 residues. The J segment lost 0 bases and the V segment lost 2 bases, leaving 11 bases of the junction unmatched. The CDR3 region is CSARRLSGTGYQETQYF. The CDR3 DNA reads TGCAGTGCTAGAAGACTTTCCGGGACAGGTTACCAAGAGACCCAGTACTTC.

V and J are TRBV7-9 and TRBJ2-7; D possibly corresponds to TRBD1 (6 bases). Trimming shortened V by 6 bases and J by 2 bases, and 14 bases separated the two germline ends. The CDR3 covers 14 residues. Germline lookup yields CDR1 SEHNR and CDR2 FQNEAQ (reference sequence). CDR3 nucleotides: TGTGCCAGCAGACCTTTCGACAGGACCTACGAGCAGTACTTC. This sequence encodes CASRPFDRTYEQYF.

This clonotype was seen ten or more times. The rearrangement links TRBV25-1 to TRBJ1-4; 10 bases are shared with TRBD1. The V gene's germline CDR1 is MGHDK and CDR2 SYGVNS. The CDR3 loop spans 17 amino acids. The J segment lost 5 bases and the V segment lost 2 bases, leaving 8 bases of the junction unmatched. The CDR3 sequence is CASSENLRTGGNEKLFF. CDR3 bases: TGTGCCAGCAGTGAAAACCTGAGGACAGGGGGAAATGAAAAACTGTTTTTT.

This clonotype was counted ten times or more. CDR3 amino acids: CASSSGGRTYEQYF. DNA for the CDR3: TGTGCCAGCAGCTCAGGGGGGCGGACCTACGAGCAGTACTTC. The rearrangement links TRBV7-2 to TRBJ2-7; a possible D gene is TRBD1 (7 bases). The germline gives CDR1 SGHTA, CDR2 FQGNSA. The CDR3 has 14 residues. Trimming pared 4 bases from V and 2 bases from J, leaving 12 bases between.

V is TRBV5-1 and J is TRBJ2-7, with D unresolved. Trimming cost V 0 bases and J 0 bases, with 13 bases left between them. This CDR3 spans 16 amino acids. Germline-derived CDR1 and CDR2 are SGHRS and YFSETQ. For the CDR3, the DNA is TGCGCCAGCAGCTTGGAGGCCTATTTCAGCTCCTACGAGCAGTACTTC. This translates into CASSLEAYFSSYEQYF.

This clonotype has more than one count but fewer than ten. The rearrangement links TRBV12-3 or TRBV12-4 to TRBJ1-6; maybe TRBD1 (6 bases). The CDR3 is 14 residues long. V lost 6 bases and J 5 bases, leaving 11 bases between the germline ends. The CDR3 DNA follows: TGTGCCAGCAGCCCCGGACAGAATAATTCACCCCTCCACTTT. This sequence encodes CASSPGQNNSPLHF.